This TCR beta chain was profiled in a study of CD8+CD57+ T cells in acquired aplastic anemia. By share, this clonotype counts as large (0.1 to 1%). The target antigen is unknown. General study results and limits: Simpson's diversity of CD8+ cells was not significantly different in patients compared with controls.

Genomic DNA served as template for TCR beta VDJ and CDR3 profiling. TCRdb reprocessed the reads with MiXCR, giving one entry per CDR3 protein. The profile covers roughly 51,000 distinct CDR3 sequences, with 70% to 80% appearing a single time and around 31% taken by the ten largest. V gave up 2 bases and J gave up 0 bases, with 11 bases separating them. CDR3 length: 16 residues. Germline CDR1 reads SNHLY; CDR2 reads FYNNEI. The sequenced material came from sorted CD4+, CD8+, or CD8+CD57+ T cells (not recorded which) from PBMCs. This receptor was identified in a human donor in good health, serving as a control. The rearrangement uses TRBV2 and TRBJ1-3, with D unresolved. The CDR3 reads CASSEKRWSSGNTIYF. The CDR3 DNA reads TGTGCCAGCAGTGAAAAACGGTGGAGCTCTGGAAACACCATATATTTT.